This record concerns one TCR beta chain sequence. In this sample, this clone turned up once. Its antigen is still unknown. Nothing much larger sits one base from this clone, and base qualities are not available. The time point label here, explained by the study, means: approximately 11 months on ibrutinib. Approximately 2 micrograms of genomic DNA were extracted from cryopreserved PBMCs for TCR beta library preparation. Longitudinal blood samples from CLL patients receiving ibrutinib monotherapy were subjected to high-throughput TCR beta sequencing. The patients took part in an open-label, single-center phase 2 trial of ibrutinib monotherapy. The source of the sample is a study of cytotoxic CD8 clonotypes in ibrutinib-treated CLL (dated by TCRdb to the early 2020s). A note on the overall study: The cohort had about a dozen relapsed/refractory and around 14 treatment-naive patients; 17 were IGHV unmutated. Partial responses were observed in 24 patients and complete responses in 2; after a median follow-up of 68 months, remission was maintained in around 14 patients and progression was observed in approximately 12. Response samples were taken after a median of 12 months on treatment, ranging from about 6 to 40 months. Samples averaged roughly 260,000 productive templates and 80,000 to 100,000 productive rearrangements. Of the 90 or so participants in the trial, 26 had longitudinal samples available. Cryopreserved peripheral blood mononuclear cells were obtained before treatment, at response, and at either sustained remission or disease progression. Patients were still on ibrutinib when every remission and progressive disease sample was collected. What the work shows at the level of the full study, not this receptor alone: Baseline clonality exceeded that of age-matched healthy donors and correlated strongly with circulating CD8+ T-cell counts. Public clonotypes were rare and either shrank or stayed stable during treatment, and the rise in clonality at ibrutinib response reflected expansion of private clonotypes. Sustained-remission and progressing patients did not have matched sampling times, and lymph node repertoires were not examined. Clonality increased at ibrutinib response, stayed stable in sustained remission, and fell back toward baseline at progression.

A MiSeq instrument was used for deep resolution sequencing, which targeted depths ranging from 1 in 1 million up to 1 in 200,000 T cells, with coverage averaging 10x for each clonotype. The immunoSEQ hsTCRB Kit was used to generate TCR beta libraries. The original methods were these. Data were analyzed with ImmunoSEQ Data Assistant and ImmunoSEQ Analyzer, with V, D and J genes assigned per IMGT definitions. Clonality, with values ranging from 0 to 1, was calculated as one minus the normalized Shannon entropy of productive rearrangement frequencies. Only overrepresented clonotypes making up at least 0.05% of each patient's repertoire were included in the public clonotype analysis. Approximately 14 age-matched healthy donor repertoires from immuneACCESS served as clonality controls. Imported from immuneACCESS, the table was reduced by TCRdb to in-frame sequences with V and J called. These copies leave out some clones; in studies compared against another copy, an unresolved V gene accounts for under half, and the cause of the remainder is not known. Clonal size and the V and J genes are those of that table, whereas D and trimming came from the DNA. The sample has 15,000 or so clones on record, about 61% of them singletons. About 25% of the sample goes to the ten largest clones.

The junction carries 8 bases between V and J, which are trimmed by 6 bases and 2 bases respectively. Spanning cysteine to phenylalanine, the CDR3 consists of 13 amino acids. The only DNA kept is the CDR3, 39 bases in frame from the first base. The germline V gene (reference sequence) sets CDR1 to SEHNR and CDR2 to FQNEAQ. The specimen comprised PBMCs, sampled after 12 months of ibrutinib treatment. Recombination connected TRBV7-9 to TRBJ2-1; the D gene cannot be resolved reliably. This receptor was identified in a human donor with chronic lymphocytic leukemia. This receptor has the CDR3 CASRELTYNEQFF. In nucleotide form, the sequence is TGTGCCAGCAGGGAGCTAACCTACAATGAGCAGTTCTTC.